Here is one TCR beta chain with its context. No antigen is known for it. This sample was included in a study of T cells in localized non-small cell lung cancer. Whole-study results and caveats: Adjacent lung exhibited a median of around 60 among the 100 most abundant tumor clones. In uninvolved adjacent lung, T cell clonality reached its highest value, exceeding tumor. Higher T cell density in the blood was associated with longer overall survival, whereas higher adjacent-lung clonality associated with shorter survival.

Measured with immunoSEQ multiplex PCR; TCRdb has only the in-frame clones, and not every one. Of tens of thousands of clones in the sample, about 90% were seen once. The CDR3 is made up of 11 amino acids. The chain has TRBV21-1 and TRBJ1-3. TRBV21-1 is given as a pseudogene. This receptor was identified in a woman aged 40 to 75 with stage III lung adenocarcinoma. Here the sequenced sample was peripheral blood mononuclear cells, taken before any cancer treatment. The chain's CDR3 is CASSTRNTIYF. In nucleotides, the CDR3 is TGTGCCAGCAGCACTCGGAACACCATATATTTT.